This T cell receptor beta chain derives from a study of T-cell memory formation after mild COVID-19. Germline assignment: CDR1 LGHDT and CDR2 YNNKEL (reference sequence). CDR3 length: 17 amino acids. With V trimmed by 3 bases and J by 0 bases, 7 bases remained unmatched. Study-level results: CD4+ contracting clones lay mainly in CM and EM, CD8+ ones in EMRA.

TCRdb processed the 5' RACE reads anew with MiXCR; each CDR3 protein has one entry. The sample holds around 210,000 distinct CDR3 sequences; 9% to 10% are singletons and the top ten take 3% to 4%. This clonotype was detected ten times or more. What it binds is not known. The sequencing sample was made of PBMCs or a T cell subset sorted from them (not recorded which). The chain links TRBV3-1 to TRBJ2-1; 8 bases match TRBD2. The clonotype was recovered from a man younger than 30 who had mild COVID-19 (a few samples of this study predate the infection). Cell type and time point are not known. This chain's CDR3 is CASSQAGSGGSYNEQFF. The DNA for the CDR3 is TGTGCCAGCAGCCAGGCCGGCAGCGGGGGCTCCTACAATGAGCAGTTCTTC.